The present TCR beta chain was sequenced within a study of blood T cell repertoires in COVID-19. Study in general: Researchers got acute and convalescent COVID-19 samples from the United States, Italy and Spain. The cDNA or gDNA used as material had been derived from T cells, B-cell-depleted T cells, or PBMCs.

In the original processing: Cell counts per sample came from amplifying reference gene primers. The table came from immunoSEQ multiplex PCR; TCRdb's copy has only in-frame clones and leaves some out. Clonal size and the V and J genes are those of that table, whereas D and trimming came from the DNA. The sample yields 110,000 or so clones, less than 85% seen once. The receptor's source is a man between 45 and 60 years old with acute or convalescent COVID-19. The material sequenced was peripheral blood.

CDR3 sequence (DNA): TGTGCCAGCAGCCCAAATGGACTAGTTTCTGAGACCCAGTACTTC. Residues: CASSPNGLVSETQYF. V is TRBV7-3 and J is TRBJ2-5, with TRBD2 identical over 7 bases. The CDR3 spans 15 residues. Germline CDR1 reads SGHTA; CDR2 reads FQGTGA. Unmatched junction bases numbered 11, after V lost 5 bases and J lost 5 bases.